Following are 3 T cell receptor beta chains from one sample sequenced in a study of OX40 agonist ivuxolimab in advanced cancers. The protocol was immunoSEQ multiplex PCR, while the TCRdb copy is restricted to in-frame clones and leaves out a portion. Here the sample spans 45,000 to 55,000 clones, 70% to 90% being singletons. Material: CD4+ or CD8+ T cells sorted from blood, obtained in a trial of the OX40 agonist ivuxolimab. All receptors derive from an adult with an advanced solid tumor such as melanoma, head and neck, liver or kidney cancer.

This rearrangement joins TRBV9 to TRBJ2-7; 7 nucleotides match TRBD1. The CDR3 is 13 residues long. J lost 3 bases, V lost 4 bases, and 4 bases had no gene match. Germline CDR1 reads SGDLS; CDR2 reads YYNGEE. The CDR3 DNA follows: TGTGCCAGCAGCCCACAGGGGTACTACGAGCAGTACTTC. The encoded protein is CASSPQGYYEQYF.

The V gene is TRBV5-4, the J gene TRBJ2-5; D may be TRBD1 or TRBD2 (5 bases each). Trimming stripped 5 bases from V and 1 base from J, with 12 bases between. The V gene's germline CDR1 is SGHNT and CDR2 YYREEE (reference sequence). The CDR3 is made up of 14 amino acids. CDR3: CASRQDSGQETQYF. In nucleotides, the CDR3 is TGTGCCAGCAGGCAAGACAGCGGCCAAGAGACCCAGTACTTC. The variable domain in full, with the rest retrieved from reference TRBV5-4 and TRBJ2-5, is ETGVTQSPTHLIKTRGQQVTLRCSSQSGHNTVSWYQQALGQGPQFIFQYYREEENGRGNFPPRFSGLQFPNYSSELNVNALELDDSALYLCASRQDSGQETQYFGPGTRLLVL.

The count of this clone is one. A much larger clone lies a single base off, so this may be a read error. The sample carries other DNA sequences with the same CDR3. The chain combines TRBV15 with TRBJ2-3, with D possibly called TRBD1 or TRBD2 (6 bases each). Trimming shortened V by 0 bases and J by 8 bases, and 15 bases separated the two germline ends. Germline assignment: CDR1 LNHNV and CDR2 YYDKDF (reference sequence). The CDR3 is made up of 15 amino acids. In nucleotides, the CDR3 is TGTGCCACCAGCAGAGATCGGGGGCTAGGGGTTACGCAGTATTTT. Protein: CATSRDRGLGVTQYF.